The entry below gives a single T cell receptor (beta chain) sequence along with its context. The antigen is unknown. The CDR3 covers 13 residues. Germline values: CDR1 SGHNT, CDR2 YYREEE (reference sequence). The V end was cut by 3 bases, the J end by 0 bases, with 5 bases between. This sample was included in a study of cytomegalovirus exposure and HLA in healthy donors. The study ran its PCR with 60 Vbeta and 13 Jbeta primers. The data were produced by immunoSEQ multiplex PCR, yet TCRdb's version contains in-frame clones alone and is incomplete. The sample shows approximately 78,000 clones, approximately 70% of them seen only once. Study-level results: A further, later analysis showed that HLA-associated TCR beta chains (compared with equally common others) were more clonally expanded.

The chain employs TRBV5-4 and TRBJ2-3; D is unresolved. This TCR came from a man in his forties in good health and CMV-seropositive. Sequenced material: PBMCs. The CDR3 coding sequence is TGTGCCAGCAGCTATCCTAGCACAGATACGCAGTATTTT. Its protein product is CASSYPSTDTQYF.